The clone carrying this T cell receptor (beta chain) occurred a few times. Its specificity is unknown. The CDR3 runs to 16 residues. V lost 3 bases and J lost 4; bases outside the gene matches: 12. CDR1 DFQATT and CDR2 SNEGSKA come from the germline V gene (reference sequence). The record originates from a study of blood T cells in healthy people across ages. The study's findings and limits: Changes seen in expanded clonotypes were possibly confounded by donor CMV status left unknown.

Each of the donors had 8 to 10 milliliters of peripheral blood drawn into EDTA-treated Vacutainer tubes. Next came a second PCR, run for about 7 to 12 cycles, which used a sample-barcoded 5' primer along with a J-beta primer mix. From the 5' RACE reads, TCRdb called clonotypes with MiXCR, one entry per CDR3 protein. The top ten hold roughly 24% of the sample, which has around 1,900,000 distinct CDR3 sequences, around 42% seen once. What was sequenced was blood. The sequence was obtained from a human donor in good health. The gene calls are TRBV20-1 and TRBJ2-5; 9 bases map to TRBD2. In nucleotides, the CDR3 is TGCAGTGCTAGTCTACTAGCGGGTCCTCGGATAGAGACCCAGTACTTC. The encoded protein is CSASLLAGPRIETQYF.